One and the same sample provided the 6 T cell receptor beta chains below, sequenced in a study of T cell changes during pregnancy in multiple sclerosis. Sequencing was performed with immunoSEQ multiplex PCR; in TCRdb, only in-frame clones are kept and a portion is missing. The table has tens of thousands of clones, just over 85% seen once; the top ten hold 0.7% to 0.75%. This sample comprised CD4+ T cells from peripheral blood mononuclear cells, obtained in the first trimester of pregnancy. The receptors here all came from a female donor in good health, enrolled as a control in a pregnancy study.

The chain has TRBV14 and TRBJ1-6, with D possibly matching TRBD1 (5 bases). V gave up 4 bases and J gave up 7 bases, with 17 bases separating them. Per the germline V gene, CDR1 is SGHDN and CDR2 is FVKESK. The CDR3 contains 16 residues. Written as DNA, the CDR3 is TGTGCCAGCAGCCTCAGACAGTTCCTGGGGAATTCACCCCTCCACTTT. This gives the protein CASSLRQFLGNSPLHF.

The genes are TRBV6-5 and TRBJ2-2; 8 bases agree with TRBD1. This CDR3 is built from 14 residues. Losses at the gene ends were 8 bases for V and 6 bases for J; bases not matched to a gene: 8. The germline V gene encodes CDR1 MNHEY and CDR2 SVGAGI. CDR3 DNA sequence: TGTGCCAGCCGTGGACAGGGACTTGCCGGGGAGCTGTTTTTT. This encodes CASRGQGLAGELFF.

This rearrangement joins TRBV5-1 to TRBJ2-3, with D possibly TRBD2 on 5 matching bases. V was clipped by 4 bases and J by 1 base, with 16 bases between them. The CDR3 sequence is 16 residues long. Looked up from germline, CDR1 is SGHRS and CDR2 is YFSETQ. For the CDR3, the DNA is TGCGCCAGCAGCAACTCATGGGAGAAACGCACAGATACGCAGTATTTT. Its protein is CASSNSWEKRTDTQYF.

The chain joins TRBV7-3 to TRBJ1-3, with D uncertain. Germline V gives CDR1 SGHTA, CDR2 FQGTGA. The V end was cut by 5 bases, the J end by 0 bases, with 17 bases between. The CDR3 runs 17 residues. CDR3 bases: TGTGCCAGCAGCCCCCAAGCCCGCGGCCTCTCTGGAAACACCATATATTTT. Translated, it gives CASSPQARGLSGNTIYF.

Only one count was recorded for this clone. V usage is TRBV10-3 and J usage is TRBJ2-1; TRBD2 matches at 10 bases. Trimming at V came to 8 bases and at J to 7 bases, leaving 5 bases not matched to a gene. This CDR3 contains 13 residues. The germline gives CDR1 ENHRY, CDR2 SYGVKD. The CDR3 DNA reads TGTGCCATCGGGAGCGGGGGGGTTAATGAGCAGTTCTTC. Translation: CAIGSGGVNEQFF.

The CDR3 DNA follows: TGTGCCAGCAGCTACGGGACTAGCGGGGGAACAGATACGCAGTATTTT. Its translation: CASSYGTSGGTDTQYF. The V and J genes are TRBV7-3 and TRBJ2-3; 14 bases align to TRBD2. Unmatched junction bases numbered 3, after V lost 4 bases and J lost 3 bases. Germline values: CDR1 SGHTA, CDR2 FQGTGA. This CDR3 has 16 amino acids. Combining the CDR3 with reference TRBV7-3 and TRBJ2-3 gives the whole variable domain GAGVSQTPSNKVTEKGKYVELRCDPISGHTALYWYRQSLGQGPEFLIYFQGTGAADDSGLPNDRFFAVRPEGSVSTLKIQRTERGDSAVYLCASSYGTSGGTDTQYFGPGTRLTVL.